This T cell receptor (beta chain) derives from a study of Graves' ophthalmopathy and Graves' hyperthyroidism. This clonotype appeared many times. RNA transcripts yielded amplified TCR beta CDR3 regions. HTBI primers were employed in first-round RT-PCR, then a second-round multiplex PCR followed. TCRdb re-derived calls from the multiplex PCR reads in MiXCR, one entry per CDR3 protein. Found here are roughly 230,000 distinct CDR3 sequences, roughly 21% of them singletons; the top ten hold roughly 40%. The source of this sequence is a woman in her forties or fifties with Graves' ophthalmopathy. Source material: peripheral blood.

The CDR3 DNA follows: TGCGCCAGCAGCTTGACCTTACTCGTCCCCGAGCAGTACTTC. It encodes CASSLTLLVPEQYF. The rearrangement links TRBV5-1 to TRBJ2-7; D is ambiguous. Germline V gives CDR1 SGHRS, CDR2 YFSETQ. V lost 1 base and J 6 bases, leaving 14 bases between the germline ends. The CDR3 is made up of 14 amino acids.